Listed below are T cell receptor beta chains from one sample, sequenced in a study of T cells expressing NK-cell markers. TCRdb re-called the 5' RACE reads and gives one entry per CDR3 protein, without DNA. In all, the sample yields roughly 420,000 distinct CDR3 sequences. Sequencing was done on a sample of blood T cells: a sorted CD56 or NKG2C T cell subset, CD4+ or CD8+ T cells, or bulk PBMC T cells (not recorded which). All receptors derive from a woman aged 18 to 75 in good health. Each CDR3 is given with its conserved first and last residue. Fields, in order: CDR3 length, J gene, V gene, CDR3 protein.

15,TRBJ2-1,TRBV20-1,CSADFSGSGSREQFF
15,TRBJ2-2,TRBV7-2,CASSLGGLTTGELFF
13,TRBJ2-3,TRBV7-6,CASSVWRTDTQYF
20,TRBJ2-7,TRBV7-8,CASSLGPGQKSKSGQHEQYF
14,TRBJ2-1,TRBV7-2,CASSFWAAYNEQFF
12,TRBJ1-2,TRBV7-2,CASSLSRVGYTF
14,TRBJ1-1,TRBV14,CASSRYQGATEAFF
14,TRBJ2-1,TRBV29-1,CSVIGRASYNEQFF
14,TRBJ1-1,TRBV20-1,CSAPKAQLNTEAFF
14,TRBJ2-1,TRBV10-3,CALSGTGSYNEQFF